A selection of T cell receptor beta chains follows, all from one sample in a study of human T cells and chemical hapten exposure. Each CDR3 protein gets one entry after TCRdb re-called the RACE reads with MiXCR. The table lists around 130,000 distinct CDR3 sequences, approximately 9.5% of them singletons. Sequences were obtained from whole blood. The source of these receptors is a male donor in good health. Some clones in this sample may be carry-over from other donors' samples. Both conserved end residues are part of each CDR3. Each record gives: D gene, clone size, J gene, V gene, CDR3 DNA, CDR3 protein. A D gene is named only where the DNA matches it firmly. Only some rows state a clone size, as once, few, many or a class for expanded clones.

NA few TRBJ2-1 TRBV18 TGTGCCAGCTCACCACGTCGAGATGAGCAGTTCTTC CASSPRRDEQFF
NA NA TRBJ1-4 TRBV20-1 TGCAGTGGGGCCAAAAGGGATGAAAAACTGTTTTTT CSGAKRDEKLFF
NA many TRBJ2-5 TRBV12-5 TGTGCTAGTGGTTTGCCCTTCGGCCCGGAGACCCAGTACTTC CASGLPFGPETQYF
TRBD1 many TRBJ2-1 TRBV29-1 TGCAGCGTTACAGGGGCAGCGTACAATGAGCAGTTCTTC CSVTGAAYNEQFF
TRBD1 few TRBJ1-1 TRBV18 TGTGCCAGCTCACCGCAGACAGGGAGAACTGAAGCTTTCTTT CASSPQTGRTEAFF
NA few TRBJ2-5 TRBV21-1 TGTGCCAGCAGCAAAGCACAGGGGACACAAGAGACCCAGTACTTC CASSKAQGTQETQYF
NA many TRBJ1-1 TRBV6-1 TGTGCCAGCACCCAGGACGGGGGGAAGTACACTGAAGCTTTCTTT CASTQDGGKYTEAFF
NA NA TRBJ1-2 TRBV20-1 TGCAGTGCTAGGACTTACCAGGTCGGCCACTATGGCTACACCTTC CSARTYQVGHYGYTF
TRBD2 few TRBJ2-1 TRBV24-1 TGTGCCACCAGTGCGGCAGGGAGGGACGGTGAGCAGTTCTTC CATSAAGRDGEQFF
NA many TRBJ1-4 TRBV19 TGTGCCAGTAGTAGGACCGAAAAACTGTTTTTT CASSRTEKLFF
NA many TRBJ1-1 TRBV12-3/TRBV12-4 TGTGCCAGCAGCTCCGGGGGAGGGACATTCTTTGAAGCTTTCTTT CASSSGGGTFFEAFF
TRBD1 many TRBJ1-6 TRBV7-9 TGTGCCAGCAGTTACGGGACAGGGATTAATTCACCCCTCCACTTT CASSYGTGINSPLHF
TRBD2 many TRBJ2-5 TRBV12-3/TRBV12-4 TGTGCCAGCAGGTATAGCGGGCTCCAAGAGACCCAGTACTTC CASRYSGLQETQYF
NA few TRBJ2-5 TRBV7-9 TGTGCCAGCAGCTCCAGTGGCGGGGAAGAGACCCAGTACTTC CASSSSGGEETQYF
NA many TRBJ2-7 TRBV15 TGTGCCACCAGCGACCGGGACAACTACGAGCAGTACTTC CATSDRDNYEQYF
TRBD2 once TRBJ2-4 TRBV6-2/TRBV6-3 TGTGCCAGCAGTCCCGGACTAGCGCCGGACATTCAGTACTTC CASSPGLAPDIQYF
TRBD1 many TRBJ2-4 TRBV20-1 TGCAGTGCTAGCGGCTTGGGACAGGGCGATCCCCTAGCCAAAAACATTCAGTACTTC CSASGLGQGDPLAKNIQYF
TRBD2 many TRBJ2-7 TRBV7-2 TGTGCCAGCAGCTCAGGGGGACTAGCGGCTTACGAGCAGTACTTC CASSSGGLAAYEQYF
TRBD2 many TRBJ2-1 TRBV4-3 TGCGCCAGCAGCCAAGATATACTAGCGGGGGCCAACTCCTACAATGAGCAGTTCTTC CASSQDILAGANSYNEQFF
NA NA TRBJ1-1 TRBV10-3 TGTGCCATCAGTGATCGGGAGAACACTGAAGCTTTCTTT CAISDRENTEAFF
NA NA TRBJ1-2 TRBV5-4 TGTGCCAGCAGCCTGCTGGGTCAGGGCTTAAACTATGGCTACACCTTC CASSLLGQGLNYGYTF
TRBD2 once TRBJ2-3 TRBV6-2/TRBV6-3 TGTGCCAGCAGCCAAAGCGGGAGAGGCACAGATACGCAGTATTTT CASSQSGRGTDTQYF
TRBD2 NA TRBJ2-1 TRBV20-1 TGCAGTGCTATTCCGGGACTAAGCTCCTACAATGAGCAGTTCTTC CSAIPGLSSYNEQFF
TRBD1 few TRBJ1-1 TRBV5-1 TGCGCCAGCAGCTCATTGACAGGGATGAACCCCTTGAACACTGAAGCTTTCTTT CASSSLTGMNPLNTEAFF
NA NA TRBJ2-4 TRBV6-5 TGTGCCAGCGGGAGGGGGGCCAAAAACATTCAGTACTTC CASGRGAKNIQYF
NA NA TRBJ1-1 TRBV6-6 TGTGCCAGCAGTTCTACAGGGATAGAAGCTTTCTTT CASSSTGIEAFF
NA NA TRBJ2-2 TRBV7-2 TGTGCCAGCAGCCCCAACCTTAGGCAGTTCGCGAACACCGGGGAGCTGTTTTTT CASSPNLRQFANTGELFF